This entry concerns a single T cell receptor beta chain. The CDR3 is made up of 13 amino acids. The data derive from a study of T cells after somatic rescue of genetic block. TCRdb keeps only in-frame clones here, not all; method: immunoSEQ multiplex PCR. Among about 15,000 clones listed, 65% to 75% were seen once. Sequencing used peripheral blood mononuclear cells (PBMCs). This receptor was identified in a boy aged 10-17 years. The chain uses TRBV21-1 and TRBJ2-7; the DNA was not compared with TRBD1, the D call given in the table. TRBV21-1 is classified as a pseudogene. CDR3 protein: CASIRRGSYEQYF. In DNA, the CDR3 is TGTGCCAGCATCCGTAGGGGTTCCTACGAGCAGTACTTC.